This TCR beta chain was retrieved from a study of spatial heterogeneity in lung cancer. TCRdb reprocessed the 5' RACE reads with MiXCR, giving one entry per CDR3 protein. The table includes around 63,000 distinct CDR3 sequences, nearly 6.5% detected once. CDR1 SGHAT and CDR2 FQNNGV come from the germline V gene. This CDR3 comprises 14 residues. The V and J ends lost 3 bases and 7 bases respectively, with 14 bases between them. Ten or more counts support this clonotype. Time point meaning: sample taken at primary tumor resection. This sequence was found in a female donor with early-stage non-small cell lung cancer. The sequencing used PBMCs, collected at surgery. This chain connects TRBV11-2 to TRBJ2-3; D may correspond to TRBD1 or TRBD2 (6 bases each). The CDR3 sequence is CASSLETGGYTQYF. CDR3 coding DNA: TGTGCCAGCAGCTTGGAAACCGGGGGCTATACGCAGTATTTT.